This T cell receptor (beta chain) was retrieved from a study of OX40 agonist ivuxolimab in advanced cancers. Whole-study findings and limits: CD8+ T cells (on average) carried more expanded clones than CD4+ T cells.

The assay was immunoSEQ multiplex PCR, and TCRdb's table has in-frame clones only and misses some. Of about 83,000 clones listed, roughly nine tenths are singletons. This CDR3 has 15 amino acids. With 0 bases removed from V and 0 bases from J, the gap between germline ends came to 9 bases. Germline loops: CDR1 SGDLS, CDR2 YYNGEE. As concerns this clone: Its specificity is not known.

The receptor was isolated from an adult with an advanced solid tumor such as melanoma, head and neck, liver or kidney cancer. The sample here was CD4+ or CD8+ T cells sorted from blood, taken in a trial of the OX40 agonist ivuxolimab. This chain connects TRBV9 to TRBJ1-2, with D possibly matching TRBD1 (5 bases). The DNA of the CDR3 is TGTGCCAGCAGCGTAGGAGGGGTTGCTAACTATGGCTACACCTTC. Protein: CASSVGGVANYGYTF.